The 31 T cell receptor beta chains in this list originate from one sample, sequenced in a study of cytomegalovirus exposure and HLA in healthy donors. The PCR was carried out with 60 Vbeta primers and 13 Jbeta primers. Here immunoSEQ multiplex PCR was the method, and the copy in TCRdb shows in-frame clones only, minus some. The sample consists of approximately 110,000 clones, less than 80% of them appearing once. The sequencing sample was made of PBMCs. These receptor sequences come from a man under 40 in good health and CMV-seropositive.

The chain couples TRBV18 to TRBJ1-1, with a weak D call TRBD1 (5 bases). Germline loops: CDR1 KGHSH, CDR2 LQKENI. Trimming left V 5 bases short and J 1 base short, with 8 bases between. This CDR3 contains 13 residues. In nucleotides, the CDR3 is TGTGCCAGCTCAACCACAGGGAACACTGAAGCTTTCTTT. It is translated as CASSTTGNTEAFF. Variable domain in full (rest from reference TRBV18 and TRBJ1-1): NAGVMQNPRHLVRRRGQEARLRCSPMKGHSHVYWYRQLPEEGLKFMVYLQKENIIDESGMPKERFSAEFPKEGPSILRIQQVVRGDSAAYFCASSTTGNTEAFFGQGTRLTVV.

The sample holds a few counts of this clone. This CDR3 is CASSPMGGRTEAFF. CDR3 DNA: TGTGCCAGCTCACCGATGGGGGGACGGACTGAAGCTTTCTTT. The chain recombines TRBV18 with TRBJ1-1, with TRBD1 as a possible D gene (5 bases). There are 14 residues in the CDR3. Trimming left V 3 bases short and J 5 bases short, with 13 bases between. CDR1 and CDR2 (germline): KGHSH, LQKENI.

This clone was recorded a few times. V and J are TRBV27 and TRBJ1-6; 8 bases line up with TRBD1. Germline V gene lookup returns CDR1 MNHEY and CDR2 SMNVEV (reference sequence). There are 15 residues in the CDR3. Trimming at V came to 6 bases and at J to 7 bases, leaving 8 bases not matched to a gene. Written as DNA, the CDR3 is TGTGCCAGCAGGTCCTGGACAGGGTCCAATTCACCCCTCCACTTT. Its protein product is CASRSWTGSNSPLHF.

This clone was observed a single time. This chain connects TRBV7-8 to TRBJ2-5; 8 positions agree with TRBD2. CDR1 SGHVS and CDR2 FQNEAQ come from the germline V gene. The CDR3 has 13 residues. The junction had 9 bases not matched to a gene; V was cut back by 8 bases and J by 7 bases. CDR3 in amino acids: CASGRTSQGTQYF. DNA for the CDR3: TGTGCCAGCGGACGGACTAGCCAGGGGACCCAGTACTTC. Filled out from reference TRBV7-8 and TRBJ2-5, the complete variable domain reads GAGVSQSPRYKVAKRGQDVALRCDPISGHVSLFWYQQALGQGPEFLTYFQNEAQLDKSGLPSDRFFAERPEGSVSTLKIQRTQQEDSAVYLCASGRTSQGTQYFGPGTRLLVL.

The chain recombines TRBV4-1 with TRBJ2-7, with D tentatively TRBD1 (6 bases). V lost 2 bases and J lost 6, with 11 bases in between. The CDR3 is 13 residues long. CDR1 and CDR2 (germline): MGHRA, YSYEKL. CDR3 protein: CASSQRRGAEQYF. Here the CDR3 DNA reads TGCGCCAGCAGCCAACGCAGGGGCGCCGAGCAGTACTTC.

V gene TRBV10-3 combines with J gene TRBJ1-1; D uncertain. Trimming stripped 9 bases from V and 3 bases from J, with 14 bases between. This CDR3 is built from 13 residues. Germline V gives CDR1 ENHRY, CDR2 SYGVKD. In DNA form, the CDR3 reads TGTGCCATGAGGATCGGATTTGACACTGAAGCTTTCTTT. It encodes CAMRIGFDTEAFF.

V usage is TRBV4-1 and J usage is TRBJ2-7, with 10 bases that match TRBD1. The ends lost 5 bases at V and 3 bases at J; junction bases unmatched: 7. This CDR3 is 15 amino acids long. Germline CDR1 is MGHRA and CDR2 is YSYEKL. As DNA, the CDR3 is TGCGCCAGCAGCTCAAGACAGGGGGCCAGCTACGAGCAGTACTTC. Amino acids: CASSSRQGASYEQYF.

J is TRBJ1-1 and V is TRBV27, with D unresolved. The CDR3 has 13 amino acids. Trimming removed 2 bases at V and 1 base at J, with 5 bases between. Germline V gives CDR1 MNHEY, CDR2 SMNVEV (reference sequence). The CDR3 nucleotides are TGTGCCAGCAGTTTAACGAGGAACACTGAAGCTTTCTTT. As protein: CASSLTRNTEAFF.

The J gene is TRBJ1-5, the V gene TRBV19; 10 bases fit TRBD1. The length of the CDR3 is 18 residues. Germline values: CDR1 LNHDA, CDR2 SQIVND (reference sequence). Unmatched junction bases numbered 12, after V lost 3 bases and J lost 4 bases. The CDR3 here is CASSISATGTGENQPQHF. CDR3 nucleotides: TGTGCCAGTAGTATTTCGGCCACCGGGACAGGGGAAAATCAGCCCCAGCATTTT. Full variable domain (rest looked up from reference TRBV19 and TRBJ1-5): DGGITQSPKYLFRKEGQNVTLSCEQNLNHDAMYWYRQDPGQGLRLIYYSQIVNDFQKGDIAEGYSVSREKKESFPLTVTSAQKNPTAFYLCASSISATGTGENQPQHFGDGTRLSIL.

The genes are TRBV2 and TRBJ2-1, with D tentatively TRBD2 (6 bases). Per germline, CDR1 SNHLY and CDR2 FYNNEI. This CDR3 has 14 amino acids. V was pared by 6 bases and J by 0 bases, with 9 bases between. In DNA, the CDR3 is TGTGCCAGCAGCCGGGACTTCTCCTACAATGAGCAGTTCTTC. Translating gives CASSRDFSYNEQFF.

The rearrangement uses TRBV6-5 and TRBJ1-2, with 7 nucleotides matching TRBD1. Trimming removed 2 bases from V and 8 bases from J; junction bases left unmatched: 11. CDR1 MNHEY and CDR2 SVGAGI come from the germline V gene. This CDR3 comprises 15 residues. In DNA, the CDR3 is TGTGCCAGCAGTTACACAATCCGGGACAGAAGGGGCTACACCTTC. It encodes CASSYTIRDRRGYTF.

V gene TRBV5-5 combines with J gene TRBJ1-2; possibly TRBD1 for D (6 bases). The CDR3 is 14 amino acids. The V and J ends lost 1 base and 8 bases respectively, with 15 bases between them. Germline assignment: CDR1 SGHKS and CDR2 YYEKEE (reference sequence). CDR3 region: CASSLLGAPGGYTF. Here the CDR3 DNA reads TGTGCCAGCAGCTTGTTGGGGGCCCCCGGCGGCTACACCTTC.

The chain recombines TRBV10-3 with TRBJ2-3, with 12 positions matching TRBD2. The germline CDR1 and CDR2 sequences are ENHRY and SYGVKD. This CDR3 region has 14 residues. Germline trimming cut 10 bases from V and 2 bases from J; bases unmatched to any gene: 4. The CDR3 bases are TGTGCCACCAGACTAGCGGGGGCCACAGATACGCAGTATTTT. It yields the protein CATRLAGATDTQYF.

This clone appeared once. The gene calls are TRBV19 and TRBJ2-3; D is unresolved. The CDR3 has 14 amino acids. Trimming stripped 0 bases from V and 0 bases from J, with 4 bases between. Germline values: CDR1 LNHDA, CDR2 SQIVND (reference sequence). CDR3 coding DNA: TGTGCCAGTAGTATAGACGTCAGCACAGATACGCAGTATTTT. It is translated as CASSIDVSTDTQYF.

The J gene is TRBJ2-1, the V gene TRBV5-1, with 9 bases lining up with TRBD2. CDR3 length equals 18 residues. Trimming at V came to 1 base and at J to 6 bases, leaving 14 bases not matched to a gene. The germline CDR1 and CDR2 sequences are SGHRS and YFSETQ. CDR3 in amino acids: CASSLIPAQRGVSNEQFF. In nucleotides, the CDR3 is TGCGCCAGCAGCTTGATCCCCGCCCAGCGGGGGGTAAGCAATGAGCAGTTCTTC.

V and J are TRBV6-1 and TRBJ1-2; D gene ambiguous. The CDR3 spans 15 residues. The germline V gene has CDR1 MNHNS and CDR2 SASEGT. Trimming took 3 bases from V and 3 from J, leaving 14 bases between them. The CDR3 here is CASSEEYGWDYGYTF. The DNA for the CDR3 is TGTGCCAGCAGTGAGGAGTACGGGTGGGACTATGGCTACACCTTC.

The chain uses TRBV19 and TRBJ2-3; 7 bases line up with TRBD1. Germline CDR1 reads LNHDA; CDR2 reads SQIVND (reference sequence). This CDR3 contains 13 residues. The trim removed 6 bases at V and 4 bases at J, leaving 4 bases unmatched. CDR3 DNA: TGTGCCAGTAGAGGGACAGATTCAGATACGCAGTATTTT. Translating it yields CASRGTDSDTQYF.

This chain links TRBV10-3 with TRBJ2-5; 9 nucleotides match TRBD2. This CDR3 has 14 amino acids. The trim removed 10 bases at V and 5 bases at J, leaving 11 bases unmatched. The germline gives CDR1 ENHRY, CDR2 SYGVKD. The CDR3 region is CATAAAGGGETQYF. DNA for the CDR3: TGTGCCACCGCGGCAGCGGGGGGTGGGGAGACCCAGTACTTC.

The chain recombines TRBV11-3 with TRBJ2-3; D call uncertain. This CDR3 has 16 residues. V lost 5 bases and J lost 0, with 15 bases in between. Germline V CDR1 and CDR2: SGHNT, YENEEA. The CDR3 nucleotides read TGTGCCAGCAGCCTTGCCCGCGGTGCTAGCACAGATACGCAGTATTTT. This gives the protein CASSLARGASTDTQYF.

The chain carries TRBV7-2 and TRBJ1-3; 8 bases align to TRBD1. CDR1 is SGHTA, CDR2 FQGNSA, per germline. Trimming at V came to 5 bases and at J to 0 bases, leaving 6 bases not matched to a gene. This CDR3 comprises 16 residues. The CDR3: CASSQGTGTSGNTIYF. CDR3 nucleotides: TGTGCCAGCAGCCAGGGGACAGGAACCTCTGGAAACACCATATATTTT.

V gene TRBV30 combines with J gene TRBJ1-1; 7 nucleotides agree with TRBD1. With 5 bases clipped from V and 0 bases from J, the junction kept 9 bases outside the gene matches. CDR3 length equals 15 residues. Germline loops: CDR1 GTSNPN, CDR2 SVGIG (reference sequence). In DNA form, the CDR3 reads TGTGCCTGGTACCGGGACAGAGCTTTGAACACTGAAGCTTTCTTT. Encoded protein: CAWYRDRALNTEAFF.

This clone was counted between two and nine times. The chain is built from TRBV30 and TRBJ2-3, with TRBD1 identical over 7 bases. The CDR3 is 16 amino acids. V lost 2 bases to trimming and J lost 0 bases; unmatched junction nucleotides: 8. Germline loops: CDR1 GTSNPN, CDR2 SVGIG (reference sequence). The CDR3 loop reads CAWSHRGTLSTDTQYF. The CDR3 DNA is TGTGCCTGGAGTCACAGGGGAACCCTTAGCACAGATACGCAGTATTTT.

The chain links TRBV7-2 to TRBJ2-7, with 7 bases aligning to TRBD1. Per the germline V gene, CDR1 is SGHTA and CDR2 is FQGNSA. V was pared by 1 base and J by 1 base, with 4 bases of the junction left unmatched. There are 15 residues in the CDR3. CDR3 bases: TGTGCCAGCAGCTTAGAAGGGGGCGAATCCTACGAGCAGTACTTC. Protein product: CASSLEGGESYEQYF. Filled out from reference TRBV7-2 and TRBJ2-7, the complete variable domain reads GAGVSQSPSNKVTEKGKDVELRCDPISGHTALYWYRQSLGQGLEFLIYFQGNSAPDKSGLPSDRFSAERTGGSVSTLTIQRTQQEDSAVYLCASSLEGGESYEQYFGPGTRLTVT.

This clone has only a few counts. The CDR3 reads CASRSAGGAHYEQYF. The DNA for the CDR3 is TGCGCCAGCAGGTCCGCAGGGGGAGCTCACTACGAGCAGTACTTC. The chain couples TRBV5-1 to TRBJ2-7; 7 bases agree with TRBD1. From germline, CDR1 is SGHRS and CDR2 YFSETQ. The ends lost 5 bases at V and 3 bases at J; junction bases unmatched: 11. The CDR3 has 15 residues.

V and J are TRBV6-1 and TRBJ2-5; D is unresolved. The DNA end favors TRBJ2-7, so the J call may be wrong. The CDR3 is 14 residues long. Looked up from germline, CDR1 is MNHNS and CDR2 is SASEGT. The DNA for the CDR3 is TGTGCCAGCACCCGTTCAGGTTCCTCCTACGAGCAGTACTTC. It encodes CASTRSGSSYEQYF.

With respect to this clone: One end of the junction fails to match germline, which may point to a read error. This chain uses TRBV28 with TRBJ1-6, with 8 bases fitting TRBD1. This CDR3 has 15 residues. Germline CDR1 is MDHEN and CDR2 is SYDVKM. The CDR3 DNA reads as TGTGTCAGCAGTTTCTCCGGGACAGGAAATTCACCCCTCCACTTT. Protein sequence: CVSSFSGTGNSPLHF.

The chain combines TRBV2 with TRBJ1-1; no clear D gene. V lost 0 bases to trimming and J lost 5 bases, with 16 bases between them. This CDR3 contains 16 residues. CDR1 is SNHLY and CDR2 is FYNNEI in the germline V gene. CDR3 loop: CASSEASAGRSTEAFF. CDR3 DNA: TGTGCCAGCAGTGAAGCATCAGCGGGGAGGAGTACTGAAGCTTTCTTT.

In this sample, this clone turned up a few times. This chain connects TRBV7-8 to TRBJ2-1; 8 bases are shared with TRBD2. The CDR3 length is 15 residues. V trimming: 0 bases; J trimming: 7 bases; junction bases outside the gene matches: 5. The germline CDR1 and CDR2 sequences are SGHVS and FQNEAQ. The CDR3 coding sequence is TGTGCCAGCAGCTTAGCCCGGGGGGGGATAAATGAGCAGTTCTTC. Its protein is CASSLARGGINEQFF.

The chain links TRBV6-5 to TRBJ1-1, with a weak D call TRBD1 (5 bases). Germline CDR1 and CDR2: MNHEY and SVGAGI. V lost 4 bases and J 10 bases, leaving 16 bases between the germline ends. The CDR3 loop spans 13 amino acids. As DNA, the CDR3 is TGTGCCAGCAGTTCAGGGTCCATCCCGCGAGCTTTCTTT. Its translation is CASSSGSIPRAFF.

The chain uses TRBV9 and TRBJ2-7; D perhaps matches TRBD2 (7 bases). The ends were cut back, 4 bases at V and 5 bases at J, with 25 bases in the middle. Germline-derived CDR1 and CDR2 are SGDLS and YYNGEE. The CDR3 runs to 17 residues. This CDR3 reads CASSPRGGVAKGDEQYF. CDR3 bases: TGTGCCAGCAGCCCGAGAGGGGGGGTGGCAAAGGGGGACGAGCAGTACTTC.

In this sample, this clone turned up once. The chain joins TRBV6-1 to TRBJ2-3, with D perhaps TRBD2 (5 bases). Trimming pared 5 bases from V and 5 bases from J, leaving 8 bases between. This CDR3 is 12 amino acids long. Germline V lookup: CDR1 MNHNS, CDR2 SASEGT. The CDR3 nucleotides read TGTGCCAGCAGTTGGGAGAGAGATACGCAGTATTTT. This translates into CASSWERDTQYF.